The 29 T cell receptor beta chains listed next were all sequenced from one sample in a study of cytotoxic CD8 clonotypes in ibrutinib-treated CLL. Some clones are missing from TCRdb's copy, which holds only in-frame ones; the method was immunoSEQ multiplex PCR. Found here are approximately 210,000 clones, about two thirds of them singletons; the top ten hold about an eighth. The sample was PBMCs, taken after 24 months of ibrutinib treatment. The receptors shown here come from a human donor with chronic lymphocytic leukemia.

The gene calls are TRBV29-1 and TRBJ1-2; possible D gene TRBD1, 5 bases. The CDR3 is 11 amino acids. From germline, CDR1 is SQVTM and CDR2 ANQGSEA. V was clipped by 4 bases and J by 3 bases, with 6 bases between them. CDR3 nucleotides: TGCAGCGTTGGGGGCGACTATGGCTACACCTTC. It yields the protein CSVGGDYGYTF.

On this clone: Other nucleotide sequences in the sample specify the same CDR3. The chain links TRBV5-1 to TRBJ1-1; D not resolved. V dropped 0 bases and J dropped 0 bases, with 6 bases sitting between them. The CDR3 runs to 14 residues. Germline loops: CDR1 SGHRS, CDR2 YFSETQ. The CDR3 protein is CASSLGLLNTEAFF. Here the CDR3 DNA reads TGCGCCAGCAGCTTGGGACTGTTGAACACTGAAGCTTTCTTT.

CDR3 in DNA: TGTGCCAGCAGCTTGGACAGGCGAGAGACCCAGTACTTC. Translating it yields CASSLDRRETQYF. V and J are TRBV7-2 and TRBJ2-5; 7 positions agree with TRBD1. The CDR3 contains 13 residues. CDR1 is SGHTA, CDR2 FQGNSA, per germline. The J segment lost 4 bases and the V segment lost 3 bases, leaving 2 bases of the junction unmatched.

The rearrangement joins TRBV5-4 to TRBJ2-3, with D hard to call. V gave up 0 bases and J gave up 0 bases, with 5 bases separating them. Germline CDR1 is SGHNT and CDR2 is YYREEE (reference sequence). The CDR3 spans 14 residues. CDR3 in DNA: TGTGCCAGCAGCTTGGACACAAGCACAGATACGCAGTATTTT. Translated: CASSLDTSTDTQYF.

This clone was recorded only once. The rearrangement uses TRBV9 and TRBJ1-1; 7 nucleotides line up with TRBD1. CDR1 is SGDLS, CDR2 YYNGEE, per germline. This CDR3 region has 13 residues. J lost 2 bases, V lost 5 bases, and 3 bases had no gene match. CDR3: CASRQGLNTEAFF. Here the CDR3 DNA reads TGTGCCAGCAGACAGGGGTTAAACACTGAAGCTTTCTTT.

V usage is TRBV19 and J usage is TRBJ2-3; no clear D gene. This CDR3 is 12 amino acids long. Germline lookup yields CDR1 LNHDA and CDR2 SQIVND (reference sequence). V lost 3 bases, J lost 5 bases, and 6 bases lay in between. CDR3 amino acids: CASSIFEDTQYF. The CDR3 region has the DNA TGTGCCAGTAGTATCTTTGAAGATACGCAGTATTTT.

The chain recombines TRBV29-1 with TRBJ1-1; no definite D call. V was cut by 6 bases and J by 11 bases, with 19 bases left in between. The germline CDR1 and CDR2 sequences are SQVTM and ANQGSEA. This CDR3 has 12 residues. The CDR3 protein is CSVATILREAFF. The CDR3, as DNA: TGCAGCGTCGCCACAATACTTCGGGAGGCTTTCTTT. The entire variable domain, with the rest obtained from reference TRBV29-1 and TRBJ1-1, is as follows: SAVISQKPSRDICQRGTSLTIQCQVDSQVTMMFWYRQQPGQSLTLIATANQGSEATYESGFVIDKFPISRPNLTFSTLTVSNMSPEDSSIYLCSVATILREAFFGQGTRLTVV.

V is TRBV25-1 and J is TRBJ2-7, with a tentative D call TRBD1 (7 bases). V lost 2 bases and J 5 bases, leaving 19 bases between the germline ends. From germline, CDR1 is MGHDK and CDR2 SYGVNS. This CDR3 contains 16 residues. The CDR3 loop is CASSEGLGRGVDEQYF. DNA for the CDR3: TGTGCCAGCAGTGAAGGCTTGGGCAGGGGGGTCGACGAGCAGTACTTC.

This clone was picked up a small number of times. The V and J genes are TRBV7-3 and TRBJ2-7; no definite D call. Trimming removed 1 base from V and 2 bases from J, with 12 bases in between. Germline V gene lookup returns CDR1 SGHTA and CDR2 FQGTGA. This CDR3 is built from 15 residues. The CDR3 loop reads CASSLNGDGTYEQYF. CDR3 bases: TGTGCCAGCAGCTTAAATGGGGATGGGACCTACGAGCAGTACTTC.

V is TRBV5-8 and J is TRBJ2-7; perhaps TRBD1 as D (6 bases). The V end lost 0 bases, the J end lost 2 bases, and 9 bases lay between the germline ends. The CDR3 consists of 14 residues. CDR1 is SGHTS and CDR2 is YDEGEE in the germline V gene. The CDR3 region is CASSLGTVTYEQYF. The DNA of the CDR3 is TGTGCCAGCAGCTTGGGGACAGTAACCTACGAGCAGTACTTC.

The chain uses TRBV6-4 and TRBJ1-2; D gene uncertain. V was pared by 3 bases and J by 1 base, with 3 bases between. The CDR3 extends over 12 amino acids. Germline-derived CDR1 and CDR2 are MRHNA and SNTAGT. The DNA for the CDR3 is TGTGCCAGCAGTGATAATAACTATGGCTACACCTTC. It specifies CASSDNNYGYTF.

The chain uses TRBV5-1 and TRBJ2-7; 9 bases line up with TRBD1. Germline values: CDR1 SGHRS, CDR2 YFSETQ. The ends lost 5 bases at V and 4 bases at J; junction bases unmatched: 7. The CDR3 consists of 14 residues. CDR3 nucleotides: TGCGCCAGCAGAGCACCGGGACAGGGTTACGAGCAGTACTTC. It encodes CASRAPGQGYEQYF.

The chain joins TRBV4-3 to TRBJ2-5; TRBD2 is a possible D gene (5 bases). This CDR3 spans 14 amino acids. Germline CDR1 is LGHNA and CDR2 is YSLEER. V was cut by 5 bases and J by 1 base, with 11 bases left in between. The CDR3 loop reads CASSMEVSQETQYF. The CDR3 nucleotides are TGCGCCAGCAGCATGGAGGTGTCCCAAGAGACCCAGTACTTC.

V usage is TRBV2 and J usage is TRBJ1-5, with TRBD1 as a possible D gene (5 bases). Germline values: CDR1 SNHLY, CDR2 FYNNEI. The CDR3 is 15 amino acids. V lost 0 bases and J lost 4, with 10 bases in between. CDR3 amino acids: CASSEAGVRNQPQHF. The CDR3 nucleotides are TGTGCCAGCAGTGAAGCGGGGGTACGGAATCAGCCCCAGCATTTT.

In its sample, this clone was seen a few times. The CDR3 is CASSFGDEQFF. CDR3 in DNA: TGTGCCAGCAGCTTCGGGGATGAGCAGTTCTTC. This chain links TRBV7-6 with TRBJ2-1, with D tentatively TRBD2 (5 bases). This CDR3 contains 11 residues. V was pared by 3 bases and J by 8 bases, with 5 bases between. Germline-derived CDR1 and CDR2 are SGHVS and FNYEAQ.

This chain joins TRBV4-3 and TRBJ2-5; D is uncertain. The CDR3 consists of 14 residues. CDR1 and CDR2 (germline): LGHNA, YSLEER. The V and J ends lost 1 base and 4 bases respectively, with 10 bases between them. CDR3 region: CASSQVGLSETQYF. CDR3 bases: TGCGCCAGCAGCCAAGTTGGCTTGTCAGAGACCCAGTACTTC.

This clone was picked up a small number of times. The chain combines TRBV10-3 with TRBJ2-5, with TRBD2 matching 7 bases. This CDR3 is 14 amino acids long. Germline CDR1 and CDR2: ENHRY and SYGVKD. V trimming: 10 bases; J trimming: 2 bases; junction bases outside the gene matches: 10. The CDR3 DNA reads TGTGCCACCCGATTGGGAGGGCGACAAGAGACCCAGTACTTC. It encodes CATRLGGRQETQYF.

This chain connects TRBV7-6 to TRBJ2-5; D not certain. The CDR3 length is 13 residues. The germline V and J ends were trimmed by 1 base and 4 bases, with 7 bases remaining between them. The germline V gene has CDR1 SGHVS and CDR2 FNYEAQ. CDR3 region: CASSLGLRETQYF. CDR3 nucleotides: TGTGCCAGCAGCTTAGGGTTGCGAGAGACCCAGTACTTC.

This clone was seen a handful of times. DNA of the CDR3: TGTGCCAGCAGCCCAGCGGTGGCAGATACGCAGTATTTT. This sequence encodes CASSPAVADTQYF. This chain links TRBV7-2 with TRBJ2-3; tentative D call: TRBD2 (5 bases). Germline V gene lookup returns CDR1 SGHTA and CDR2 FQGNSA. V was trimmed by 5 bases and J by 4 bases, leaving 10 bases between them. This CDR3 is 13 amino acids long.

This clone was seen a few times. A junction end diverges from the germline sequence, so it may reflect a read error. This chain joins TRBV7-7 and TRBJ1-4; the D is unclear. CDR1 is SSHAT and CDR2 is FNYEAQ in the germline V gene (reference sequence). This CDR3 is built from 13 residues. CDR3 nucleotide sequence: TGTGCTAGCAGCTTAGAGGTTCATGAAAAACTGTTTTTT. It encodes CASSLEVHEKLFF. The variable domain in full, with the rest retrieved from reference TRBV7-7 and TRBJ1-4, is GAGVSQSPRYKVTKRGQDVTLRCDPISSHATLYWYQQALGQGPEFLTYFNYEAQPDKSGLPSDRFSAERPEGSISTLTIQRTEQRDSAMYRCASSLEVHEKLFFGSGTQLSVL.

This chain uses TRBV19 with TRBJ2-1; 9 positions agree with TRBD2. Per the germline V gene, CDR1 is LNHDA and CDR2 is SQIVND (reference sequence). CDR3 length equals 16 residues. V was pared by 5 bases and J by 4 bases, with 9 bases of the junction left unmatched. Here the CDR3 reads CASSLQAGGSYNEQFF. The CDR3 DNA is TGTGCCAGTAGTCTACAAGCGGGAGGCTCTTACAATGAGCAGTTCTTC.

The chain joins TRBV19 to TRBJ2-2; 7 bases fit TRBD2. The CDR3 is 16 residues long. Germline loops: CDR1 LNHDA, CDR2 SQIVND (reference sequence). J gave up 4 bases and V 3 bases, and 8 bases lay outside the gene matches. DNA for the CDR3: TGTGCCAGTAGTATGGGAGCGGGGCGGGGCACCGGGGAGCTGTTTTTT. It translates to CASSMGAGRGTGELFF.

The chain links TRBV6-1 to TRBJ2-7, with D possibly matching TRBD2 (5 bases). V lost 2 bases to trimming and J lost 7 bases, with 18 bases between them. Germline V gene data show CDR1 as MNHNS and CDR2 as SASEGT. This CDR3 is 15 amino acids long. In DNA, the CDR3 is TGTGCCAGCAGTGAACTCGGGATTGGGGAAAGGGAGCAGTACTTC. This gives the protein CASSELGIGEREQYF.

This chain connects TRBV4-3 to TRBJ1-1; 8 bases are shared with TRBD1. CDR3 length: 13 residues. The germline V gene encodes CDR1 LGHNA and CDR2 YSLEER. Unmatched junction bases numbered 3, after V lost 1 base and J lost 8 bases. The CDR3 DNA follows: TGCGCCAGCAGCCAAGTGCGGGACAGGGAAGCTTTCTTT. Amino acid sequence: CASSQVRDREAFF.

The chain is built from TRBV5-1 and TRBJ2-3; D call uncertain. Trimming took 4 bases from V and 2 from J, leaving 11 bases between them. This CDR3 contains 14 residues. Germline loops: CDR1 SGHRS, CDR2 YFSETQ. The CDR3 spells CASSPTTPTDTQYF. In DNA, the CDR3 is TGCGCCAGCAGCCCCACTACCCCCACAGATACGCAGTATTTT.

The chain joins TRBV10-3 to TRBJ1-2, with D unclear. CDR1 ENHRY and CDR2 SYGVKD come from the germline V gene. Trimming shortened V by 4 bases and J by 3 bases, and 9 bases separated the two germline ends. The CDR3 covers 13 residues. CDR3 in amino acids: CAISAQDYYGYTF. DNA for the CDR3: TGTGCCATCAGTGCCCAGGACTACTATGGCTACACCTTC.

CDR3 coding DNA: TGTGCCACCAAGACAGGGCCTAACTATGGCTACACCTTC. This encodes CATKTGPNYGYTF. The chain joins TRBV2 to TRBJ1-2; 7 bases are a match to TRBD1. CDR3 length equals 13 residues. Trimming took 10 bases from V and 0 from J; bases not matched to a gene: 5. The germline V gene encodes CDR1 SNHLY and CDR2 FYNNEI.

The V gene is TRBV4-3, the J gene TRBJ2-2; the D is unclear. V was cut by 3 bases and J by 4 bases, with 6 bases left in between. The germline V gene encodes CDR1 LGHNA and CDR2 YSLEER. CDR3 length: 13 residues. CDR3 in amino acids: CASSQLRTGELFF. The CDR3 region has the DNA TGCGCCAGCAGCCAGTTGCGCACCGGGGAGCTGTTTTTT.

This clone appeared a few times. This chain connects TRBV6-5 to TRBJ1-2, with 10 bases aligning to TRBD1. The CDR3 has 15 amino acids. J gave up 8 bases and V 6 bases, and 12 bases lay outside the gene matches. Germline CDR1 MNHEY, CDR2 SVGAGI. The CDR3 spells CASRASGQGVLGYTF. The DNA of the CDR3 is TGTGCCAGCAGGGCCTCCGGACAGGGGGTGTTGGGCTACACCTTC.